Each of the 2 T cell receptor beta chains below was sequenced from the same sample in a study of T cell responses to AZD1222 COVID-19 vaccine. This table comes from immunoSEQ multiplex PCR, and its TCRdb copy is limited to in-frame clones, with some not included. This sample has 150,000 to 200,000 clones, with 90% to 95% found just once. Sequencing was performed on peripheral blood, taken on day 0 of AZD1222 vaccination. These TCRs come from an adult in good health.

V is TRBV28 and J is TRBJ1-2; 7 nucleotides align to TRBD1. V lost 3 bases and J lost 4; bases outside the gene matches: 5. The germline gives CDR1 MDHEN, CDR2 SYDVKM. The CDR3 has 14 amino acids. The CDR3 reads CASSLGTETYGYTF. The CDR3 DNA sequence: TGTGCCAGCAGTTTGGGGACAGAAACCTATGGCTACACCTTC.

About this clone: The junction shows a germline mismatch at one end, possibly a read error. The rearrangement uses TRBV6-5 and TRBJ1-5; the match to TRBD1 covers 9 bases. The CDR3 totals 15 residues. CDR1 and CDR2 (germline): MNHEY, SVGAGI. The CDR3 region is CASRAGTGSNKPQHF. DNA of the CDR3: TGTGCCAGCAGAGCCGGGACAGGGTCCAATAAGCCCCAGCATTTT.